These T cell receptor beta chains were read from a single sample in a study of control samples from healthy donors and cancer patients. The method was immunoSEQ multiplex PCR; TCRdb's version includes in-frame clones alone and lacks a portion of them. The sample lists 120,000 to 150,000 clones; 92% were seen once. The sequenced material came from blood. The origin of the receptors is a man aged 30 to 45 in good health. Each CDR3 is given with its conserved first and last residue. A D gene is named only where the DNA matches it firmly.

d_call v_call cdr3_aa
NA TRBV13 CASSLSARDYNEQFF
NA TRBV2 CASTAQDSWETQYF
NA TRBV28 CASSNPYGYTF
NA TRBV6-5 CASSAQGYQETQYF
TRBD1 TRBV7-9 CASSRDRSLGYEQYF
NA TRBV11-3 CASSPPPGRKHEQFF
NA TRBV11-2 CASSSRRLGTADTQYF
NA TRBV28 CASTSEGSNEKLFF
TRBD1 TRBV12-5 CASGLGRLTGDNEQFF
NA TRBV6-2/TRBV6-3 CASSYLPVGPGNTIYF
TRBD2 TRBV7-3 CASSLSGGSEQYF
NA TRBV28 CASNPRGSYGYTF
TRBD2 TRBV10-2 CASSETSGSEQYF
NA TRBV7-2 CASSLGLVGELFF
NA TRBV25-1 CASSEGDWNTGELFF
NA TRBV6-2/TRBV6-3 CASSRQSPPETQYF
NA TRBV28 CASSSNPGYTF
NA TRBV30 CAWRPGGYGYTF
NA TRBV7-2 CASSPPSGATDTQYF
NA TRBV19 CASSVQGGSDYGYTF
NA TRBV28 CASTSLPATNEKLFF
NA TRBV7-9 CASSLVGSQSSYEQYF
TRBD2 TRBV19 CASRAPGGLAGVNEQFF
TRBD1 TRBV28 CASRLTGTGDEQYF
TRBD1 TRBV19 CASSYTGANQPQHF
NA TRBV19 CASSIYAEGPTCTGELFF
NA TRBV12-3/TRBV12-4 CASSLSYYEQYF
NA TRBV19 CASSITGVDEQFF
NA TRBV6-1 CASSEATDAFF
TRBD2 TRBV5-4 CASSSGLAGVSQETQYF
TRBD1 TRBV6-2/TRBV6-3 CASSKWKDRDNTGELFF
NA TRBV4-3 CASSQELRGYQPQHF
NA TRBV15 CATSRDMGRLLNNEQFF
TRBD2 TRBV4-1 CASSQDVLAGSSYNEQFF
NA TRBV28 CASRAQSTDTQYF
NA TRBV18 CASSQALAYEQYF
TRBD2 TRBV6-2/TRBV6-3 CASSSLTSGHTDTQYF
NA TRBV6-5 CASRGTFGNTIYF
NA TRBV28 CASSLSGLIGSYNEQFF
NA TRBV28 CASSLRADYGYTF